This TCR beta chain emerged from a study of graft-versus-host responses after intestinal transplantation. Looking at the study overall: Grafts were multivisceral, liver-intestinal, or isolated intestinal. Uniformly, recipients were administered anti-thymocyte globulin induction with subsequent tacrolimus and steroids for around three years. Regarding the study as a whole: Ileal or blood samples showed some GvH clones first, and such clones were also found in recipient marrow.

A remark on this clone: What it binds is not known.

Stated time point: postoperative day 105 after intestinal transplantation (dayNNNN = postoperative day). The table came from immunoSEQ multiplex PCR; TCRdb's copy has only in-frame clones and leaves some out. The repertoire holds some 10,000 clones, with roughly nine tenths as singletons. CDR3 size: 15 residues. V was pared by 0 bases and J by 5 bases, with 4 bases of the junction left unmatched. Germline V lookup: CDR1 SGHRS, CDR2 YFSETQ. This sequence joins TRBV5-1 and TRBJ1-1, with TRBD1 matching 10 bases. The clonotype comes from a human patient who received an intestinal transplant, so some T cells may come from the graft donor. The material sequenced was PBMCs, taken 105 days after intestinal transplantation. The CDR3 DNA sequence: TGCGCCAGCAGCTTGGGTGACAGGGGGCGAACTGAAGCTTTCTTT. This translates into CASSLGDRGRTEAFF.